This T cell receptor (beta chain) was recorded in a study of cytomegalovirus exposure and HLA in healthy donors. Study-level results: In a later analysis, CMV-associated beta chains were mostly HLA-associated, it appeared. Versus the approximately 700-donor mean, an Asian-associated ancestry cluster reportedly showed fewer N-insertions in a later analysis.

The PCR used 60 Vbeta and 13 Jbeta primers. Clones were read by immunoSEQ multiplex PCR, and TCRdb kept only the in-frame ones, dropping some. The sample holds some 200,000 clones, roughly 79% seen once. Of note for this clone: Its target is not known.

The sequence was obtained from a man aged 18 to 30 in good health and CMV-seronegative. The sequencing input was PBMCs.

Here the CDR3 DNA reads TGTGCCAGCTCACCACCCGGAGGGACAGACCTTTACGAGCAGTACTTC. Amino acid sequence: CASSPPGGTDLYEQYF. The chain carries TRBV18 and TRBJ2-7, with D perhaps matching TRBD1 (7 bases). From germline, CDR1 is KGHSH and CDR2 LQKENI. This CDR3 contains 16 residues. Trimming removed 0 bases at V and 4 bases at J, with 16 bases between.